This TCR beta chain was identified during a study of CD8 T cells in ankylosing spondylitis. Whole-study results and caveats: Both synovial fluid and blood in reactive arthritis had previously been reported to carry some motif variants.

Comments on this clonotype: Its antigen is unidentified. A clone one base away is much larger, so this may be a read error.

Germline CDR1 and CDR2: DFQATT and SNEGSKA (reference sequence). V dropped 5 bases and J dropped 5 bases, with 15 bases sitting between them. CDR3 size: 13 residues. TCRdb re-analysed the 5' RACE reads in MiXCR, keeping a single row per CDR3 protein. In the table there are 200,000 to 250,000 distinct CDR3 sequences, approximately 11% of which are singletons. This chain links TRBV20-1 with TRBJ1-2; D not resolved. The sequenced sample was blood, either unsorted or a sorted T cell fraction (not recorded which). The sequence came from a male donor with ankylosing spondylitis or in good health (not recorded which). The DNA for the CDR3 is TGCAGTGCTGGCCCCAATGTGGAGTATGGCTACACCTTC. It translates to CSAGPNVEYGYTF.